This T cell receptor beta chain originates from a study of CD8 T cells in ankylosing spondylitis. Study observations and caveats: Within ankylosing spondylitis blood, a TCR beta motif made up of seven or eight highly homologous variants appeared to be characteristic.

Note on this clonotype: The antigen is not known.

TCRdb re-analysed the 5' RACE reads in MiXCR, keeping a single row per CDR3 protein. This sample has under 950,000 distinct CDR3 sequences, with around 19% found just once. Material for sequencing was blood, either unsorted or a sorted T cell fraction (not recorded which). The receptor's source is a male donor with ankylosing spondylitis.

CDR3 sequence reads: CASSLNGRDTEAFF. CDR3 sequence (DNA): TGTGCCAGCAGCTTAAATGGGCGTGACACTGAAGCTTTCTTT. The V and J genes are TRBV7-3 and TRBJ1-1, with D unclear. Germline CDR1 is SGHTA and CDR2 is FQGTGA. Trimming pared 1 base from V and 3 bases from J, leaving 9 bases between. The CDR3 has 14 residues.